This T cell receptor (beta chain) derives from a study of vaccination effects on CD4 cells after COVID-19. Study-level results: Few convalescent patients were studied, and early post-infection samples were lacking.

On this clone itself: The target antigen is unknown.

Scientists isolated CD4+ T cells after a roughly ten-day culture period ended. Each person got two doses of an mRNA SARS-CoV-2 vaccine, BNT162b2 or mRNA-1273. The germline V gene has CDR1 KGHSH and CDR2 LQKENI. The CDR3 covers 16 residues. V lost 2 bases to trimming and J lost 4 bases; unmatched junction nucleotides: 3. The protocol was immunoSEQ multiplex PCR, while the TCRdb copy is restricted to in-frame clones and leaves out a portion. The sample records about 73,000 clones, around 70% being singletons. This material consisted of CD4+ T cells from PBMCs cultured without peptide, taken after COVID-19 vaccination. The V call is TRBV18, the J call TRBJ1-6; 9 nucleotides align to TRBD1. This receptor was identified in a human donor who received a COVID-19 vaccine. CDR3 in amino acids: CASSPRGQGYNSPLHF. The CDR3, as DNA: TGTGCCAGCTCACCAAGAGGACAGGGGTATAATTCACCCCTCCACTTT.